The clone carrying this T cell receptor beta chain was seen repeatedly, ten times or more. The entry originates in a study of identical twins. Template switching, a step in the protocol, added a universal primer site, and cDNA carried unique molecular identifiers. TCRdb ran MiXCR on the 5' RACE reads and lists one entry per CDR3 protein. This table holds about 570,000 distinct CDR3 sequences, 9% to 10% found once. The CDR3 runs to 16 residues. The V segment lost 2 bases and the J segment 1 base; nucleotides outside the gene matches: 6. Looked up from germline, CDR1 is MNHEY and CDR2 is SVGAGI. The data were also submitted as part of a second study, on yellow fever vaccine responses in identical twins.

Specimen: PBMCs. This clonotype was obtained from a young woman in good health. The chain uses TRBV6-5 and TRBJ2-7, with 9 bases matching TRBD2. For the CDR3, the DNA is TGTGCCAGCAGTTACGGGTCTAGCGGGATTTCCTACGAGCAGTACTTC. Translated: CASSYGSSGISYEQYF.